The following is a TCR beta chain sequence with its context. Its target is unknown. The primer mix had 60 Vbeta and 13 Jbeta primers. Sequencing used immunoSEQ multiplex PCR; TCRdb keeps in-frame clones, though not all of them. The table shows 150,000 to 160,000 clones, with around 84% occurring only once. This sample is part of a study of cytomegalovirus exposure and HLA in healthy donors. Germline V gene data show CDR1 as ENHRY and CDR2 as SYGVKD. The CDR3 contains 14 residues. V lost 8 bases and J 8 bases, leaving 16 bases between the germline ends. Findings of the study overall: It was reported in a later analysis that an Asian-associated ancestry cluster showed fewer N-insertions than the roughly 660-donor mean. Immune exposure was documented only through CMV serostatus.

Sequenced sample: PBMCs. This rearrangement joins TRBV10-3 to TRBJ1-6, with D possibly matching TRBD1 (5 bases). The origin of this receptor is a woman aged 18-30 years in good health and CMV-seronegative. CDR3 amino acids: CAIGPQGQDSPLHF. In nucleotides, the CDR3 is TGTGCCATCGGACCCCAGGGCCAAGATTCACCCCTCCACTTT.